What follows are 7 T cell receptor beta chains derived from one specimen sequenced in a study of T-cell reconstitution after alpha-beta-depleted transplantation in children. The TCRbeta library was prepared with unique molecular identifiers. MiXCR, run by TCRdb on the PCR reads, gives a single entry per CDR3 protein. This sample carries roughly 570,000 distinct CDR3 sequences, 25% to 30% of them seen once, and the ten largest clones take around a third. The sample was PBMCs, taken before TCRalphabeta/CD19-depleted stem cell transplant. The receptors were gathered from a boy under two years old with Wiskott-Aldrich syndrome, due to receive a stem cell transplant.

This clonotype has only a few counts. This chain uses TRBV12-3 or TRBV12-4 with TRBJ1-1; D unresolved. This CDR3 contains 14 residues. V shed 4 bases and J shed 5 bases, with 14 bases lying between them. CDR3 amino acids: CASSSTLSRTEAFF. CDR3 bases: TGTGCCAGCAGTTCCACACTGAGTAGAACTGAAGCTTTCTTT.

In DNA form, the CDR3 reads TGTGCCAGCAGTTCAGACGGGACTAGCGGCTACGAGCAGTACTTC. Its protein product is CASSSDGTSGYEQYF. The chain has TRBV12-3 or TRBV12-4 and TRBJ2-7; 11 nucleotides agree with TRBD2. Unmatched junction bases numbered 5, after V lost 4 bases and J lost 3 bases. The CDR3 is 15 residues long.

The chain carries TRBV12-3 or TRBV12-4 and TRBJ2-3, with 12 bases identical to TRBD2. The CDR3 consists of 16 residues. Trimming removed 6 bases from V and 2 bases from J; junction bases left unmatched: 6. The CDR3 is CASSRRLAGVTDTQYF. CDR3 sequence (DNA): TGTGCCAGCAGCCGCCGACTAGCGGGAGTCACAGATACGCAGTATTTT.

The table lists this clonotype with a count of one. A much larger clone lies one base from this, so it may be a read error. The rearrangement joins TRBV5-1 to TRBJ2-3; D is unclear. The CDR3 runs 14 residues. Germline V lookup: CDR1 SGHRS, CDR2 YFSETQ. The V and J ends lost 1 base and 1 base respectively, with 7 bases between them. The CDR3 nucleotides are TGCGCCAGCAGCTTGTATGAGGGCACAGATACGCAGTATTTT. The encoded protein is CASSLYEGTDTQYF.

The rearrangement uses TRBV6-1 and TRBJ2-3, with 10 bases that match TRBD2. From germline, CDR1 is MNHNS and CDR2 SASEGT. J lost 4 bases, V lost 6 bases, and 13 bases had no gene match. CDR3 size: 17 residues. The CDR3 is CASRKIAGGLRPDTQYF. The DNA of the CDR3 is TGTGCCAGCAGGAAAATAGCGGGAGGCCTGCGGCCAGATACGCAGTATTTT.

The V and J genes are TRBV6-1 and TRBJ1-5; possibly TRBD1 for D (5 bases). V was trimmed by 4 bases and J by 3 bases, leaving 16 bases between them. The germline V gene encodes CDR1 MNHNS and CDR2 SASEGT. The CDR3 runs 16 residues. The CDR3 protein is CASSGKVPGTNQPQHF. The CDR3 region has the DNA TGTGCCAGCAGTGGAAAAGTGCCAGGGACCAATCAGCCCCAGCATTTT.

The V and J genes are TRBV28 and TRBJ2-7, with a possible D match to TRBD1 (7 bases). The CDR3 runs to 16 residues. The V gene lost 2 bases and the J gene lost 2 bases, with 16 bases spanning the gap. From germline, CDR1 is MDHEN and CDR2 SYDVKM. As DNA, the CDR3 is TGTGCCAGCAGTTTACCAGACAGGGAGGTAACCTACGAGCAGTACTTC. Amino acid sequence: CASSLPDREVTYEQYF. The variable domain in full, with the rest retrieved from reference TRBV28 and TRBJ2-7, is DVKVTQSSRYLVKRTGEKVFLECVQDMDHENMFWYRQDPGLGLRLIYFSYDVKMKEKGDIPEGYSVSREKKERFSLILESASTNQTSMYLCASSLPDREVTYEQYFGPGTRLTVT.